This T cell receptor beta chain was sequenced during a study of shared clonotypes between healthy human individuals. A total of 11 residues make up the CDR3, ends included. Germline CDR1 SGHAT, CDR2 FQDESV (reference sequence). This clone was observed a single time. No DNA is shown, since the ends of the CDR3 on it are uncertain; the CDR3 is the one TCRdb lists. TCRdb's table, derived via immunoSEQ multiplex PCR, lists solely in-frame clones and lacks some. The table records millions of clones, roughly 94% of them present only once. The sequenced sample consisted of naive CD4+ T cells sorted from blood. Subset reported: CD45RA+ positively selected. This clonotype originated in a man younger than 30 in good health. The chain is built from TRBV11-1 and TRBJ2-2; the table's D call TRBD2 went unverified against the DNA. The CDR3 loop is CASSLSWELFF.